Sequencing of this TCR beta chain was carried out in a study of T cells in Graves' hyperthyroidism and ophthalmopathy. With respect to this clonotype: Its antigen is not known.

It was RNA transcripts that yielded the amplified TCR beta CDR3 regions. First-round RT-PCR targeting the TCR CDR3 was performed with the HTBI primer set. TCRdb reprocessed the multiplex PCR reads via MiXCR and lists one record per CDR3 protein. The sample includes 660,000 or so distinct CDR3 sequences, roughly 20% seen only once; the top ten take 34%. This CDR3 is 15 amino acids long. Germline CDR1 is MNHEY and CDR2 is SVGEGT. V lost 5 bases to trimming and J lost 6 bases; unmatched junction nucleotides: 5. Study-wide results and limits: The model predicted ophthalmopathy a median roughly 6.5 months before onset. Blood samples included most of the expanded thyroid clonotypes exceeding 0.001.

This receptor was obtained from a man aged 30 to 45 with Graves' ophthalmopathy. Sequenced: blood. The V call is TRBV6-2 or TRBV6-3, the J call TRBJ2-7; TRBD2 matches 15 bases. CDR3 in DNA: TGTGCCAGCAGTATTGGACTAGCGGGAGGGGGCGAGCAGTACTTC. Translation gives CASSIGLAGGGEQYF.